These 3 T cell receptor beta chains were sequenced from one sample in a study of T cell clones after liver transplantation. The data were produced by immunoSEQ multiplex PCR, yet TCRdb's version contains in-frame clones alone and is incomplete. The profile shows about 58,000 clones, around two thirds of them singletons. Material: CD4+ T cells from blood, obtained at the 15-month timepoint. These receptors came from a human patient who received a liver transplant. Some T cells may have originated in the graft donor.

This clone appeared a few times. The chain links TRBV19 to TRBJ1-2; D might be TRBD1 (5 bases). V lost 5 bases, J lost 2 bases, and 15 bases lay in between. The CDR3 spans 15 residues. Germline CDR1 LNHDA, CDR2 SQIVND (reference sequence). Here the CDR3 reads CASSGGGTANYGYTF. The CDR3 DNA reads TGTGCCAGTAGTGGAGGCGGGACTGCCAACTATGGCTACACCTTC.

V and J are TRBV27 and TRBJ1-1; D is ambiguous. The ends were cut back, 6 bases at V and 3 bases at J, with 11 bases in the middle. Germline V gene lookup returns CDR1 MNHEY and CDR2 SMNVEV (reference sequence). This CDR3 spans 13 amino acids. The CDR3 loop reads CASSHAWDTEAFF. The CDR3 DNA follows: TGTGCCAGCAGCCACGCTTGGGACACTGAAGCTTTCTTT.

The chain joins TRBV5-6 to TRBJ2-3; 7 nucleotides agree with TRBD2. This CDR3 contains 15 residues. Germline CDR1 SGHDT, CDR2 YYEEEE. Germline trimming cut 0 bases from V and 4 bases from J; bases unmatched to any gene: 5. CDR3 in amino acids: CASSLAGGKSDTQYF. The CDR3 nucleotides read TGTGCCAGCAGCTTGGCGGGGGGAAAGTCAGATACGCAGTATTTT.